The entry that follows covers one T cell receptor beta chain sequence. The V gene lost 1 base and the J gene lost 4 bases, with 11 bases spanning the gap. Looked up from germline, CDR1 is SGDLS and CDR2 is YYNGEE. The CDR3 spans 15 residues. The protocol was immunoSEQ multiplex PCR, while the TCRdb copy is restricted to in-frame clones and leaves out a portion. The repertoire holds 200,000 to 250,000 clones, with 80% to 90% as singletons. The data were obtained in a study of blood T cell repertoires in COVID-19. Overall study context: Specimens from acute and convalescent COVID-19 originated in the United States, Italy and Spain.

The chain carries TRBV9 and TRBJ2-2; possibly TRBD2 for D (6 bases). This TCR derives from a man aged 25 to 40 with COVID-19, enrolled during active disease. Specimen: peripheral blood. CDR3 in DNA: TGTGCCAGCAGCGTAACTGGGGGAGGCACCGGGGAGCTGTTTTTT. Its protein product is CASSVTGGGTGELFF.